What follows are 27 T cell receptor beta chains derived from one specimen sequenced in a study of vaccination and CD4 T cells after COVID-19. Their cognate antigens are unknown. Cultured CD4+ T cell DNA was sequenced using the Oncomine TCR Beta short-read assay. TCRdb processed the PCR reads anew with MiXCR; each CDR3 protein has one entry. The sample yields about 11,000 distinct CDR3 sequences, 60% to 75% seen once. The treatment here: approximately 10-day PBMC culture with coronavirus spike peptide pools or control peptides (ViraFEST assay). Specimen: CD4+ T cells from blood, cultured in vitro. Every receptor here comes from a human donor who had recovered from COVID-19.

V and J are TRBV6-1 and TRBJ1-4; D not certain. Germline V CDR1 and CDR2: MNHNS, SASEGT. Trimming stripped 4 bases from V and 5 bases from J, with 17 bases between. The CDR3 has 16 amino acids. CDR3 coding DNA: TGTGCCAGCAGTGGCTCGCCCCCGGGAACGAATGAAAAACTGTTTTTT. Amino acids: CASSGSPPGTNEKLFF.

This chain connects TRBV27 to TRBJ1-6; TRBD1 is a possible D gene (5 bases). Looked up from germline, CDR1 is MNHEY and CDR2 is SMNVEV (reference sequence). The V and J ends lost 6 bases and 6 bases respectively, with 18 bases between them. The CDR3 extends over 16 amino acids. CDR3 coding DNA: TGTGCCAGCAGCCCCCAGGGAGGGGCAGGTAATTCACCCCTCCACTTT. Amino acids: CASSPQGGAGNSPLHF.

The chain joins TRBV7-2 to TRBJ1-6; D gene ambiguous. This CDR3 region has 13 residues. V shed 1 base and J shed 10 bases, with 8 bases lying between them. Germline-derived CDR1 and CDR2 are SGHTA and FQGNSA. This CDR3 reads CASSLDLRSPLHF. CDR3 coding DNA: TGTGCCAGCAGCTTAGATTTAAGGTCACCCCTCCACTTT. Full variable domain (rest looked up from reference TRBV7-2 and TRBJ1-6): GAGVSQSPSNKVTEKGKDVELRCDPISGHTALYWYRQSLGQGLEFLIYFQGNSAPDKSGLPSDRFSAERTGGSVSTLTIQRTQQEDSAVYLCASSLDLRSPLHFGNGTRLTVT.

The CDR3 reads CASRAPDRIYYGYTF. In DNA form, the CDR3 reads TGTGCCAGCAGGGCCCCGGACAGGATTTACTATGGCTACACCTTC. V is TRBV6-1 and J is TRBJ1-2, with 7 bases that match TRBD1. The J segment lost 3 bases and the V segment lost 6 bases, leaving 10 bases of the junction unmatched. The germline gives CDR1 MNHNS, CDR2 SASEGT. The CDR3 extends over 15 amino acids.

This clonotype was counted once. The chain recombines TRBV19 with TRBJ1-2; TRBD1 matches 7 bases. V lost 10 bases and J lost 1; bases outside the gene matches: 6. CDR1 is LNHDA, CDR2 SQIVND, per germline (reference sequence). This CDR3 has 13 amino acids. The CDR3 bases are TGTGCCACCGAGGGACAGTTTAACTATGGCTACACCTTC. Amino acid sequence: CATEGQFNYGYTF.

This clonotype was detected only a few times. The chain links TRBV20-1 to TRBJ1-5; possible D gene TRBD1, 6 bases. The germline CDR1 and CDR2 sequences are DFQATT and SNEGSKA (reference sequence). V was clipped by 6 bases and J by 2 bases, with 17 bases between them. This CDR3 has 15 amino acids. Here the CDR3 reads CSAPQGGRGNQPQHF. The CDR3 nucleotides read TGCAGTGCGCCACAGGGTGGGAGAGGCAATCAGCCCCAGCATTTT.

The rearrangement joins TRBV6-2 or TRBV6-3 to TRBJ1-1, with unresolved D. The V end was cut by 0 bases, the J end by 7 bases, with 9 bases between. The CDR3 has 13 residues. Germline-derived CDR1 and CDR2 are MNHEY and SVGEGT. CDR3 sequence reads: CASSYSEKDEAFF. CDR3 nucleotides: TGTGCCAGCAGTTACTCGGAGAAGGATGAAGCTTTCTTT.

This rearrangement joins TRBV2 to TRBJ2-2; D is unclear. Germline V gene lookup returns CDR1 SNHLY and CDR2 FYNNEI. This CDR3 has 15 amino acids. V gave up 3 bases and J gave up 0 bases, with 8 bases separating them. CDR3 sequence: CASSDLPPNTGELFF. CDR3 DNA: TGTGCCAGCAGTGACCTACCTCCGAACACCGGGGAGCTGTTTTTT.

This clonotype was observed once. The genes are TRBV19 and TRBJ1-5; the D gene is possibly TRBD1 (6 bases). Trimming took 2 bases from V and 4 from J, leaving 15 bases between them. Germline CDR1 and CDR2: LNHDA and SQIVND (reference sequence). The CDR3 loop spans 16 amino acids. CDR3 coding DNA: TGTGCCAGTAGTATATCAGCGGGGGGCGGGAATCAGCCCCAGCATTTT. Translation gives CASSISAGGGNQPQHF. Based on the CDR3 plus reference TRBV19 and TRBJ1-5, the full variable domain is DGGITQSPKYLFRKEGQNVTLSCEQNLNHDAMYWYRQDPGQGLRLIYYSQIVNDFQKGDIAEGYSVSREKKESFPLTVTSAQKNPTAFYLCASSISAGGGNQPQHFGDGTRLSIL.

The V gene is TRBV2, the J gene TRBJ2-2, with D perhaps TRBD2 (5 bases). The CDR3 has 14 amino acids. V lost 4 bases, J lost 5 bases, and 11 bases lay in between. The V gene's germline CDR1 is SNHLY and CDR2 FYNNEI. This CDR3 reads CASSGPTRTGELFF. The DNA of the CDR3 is TGTGCCAGCAGTGGACCCACTAGGACCGGGGAGCTGTTTTTT.

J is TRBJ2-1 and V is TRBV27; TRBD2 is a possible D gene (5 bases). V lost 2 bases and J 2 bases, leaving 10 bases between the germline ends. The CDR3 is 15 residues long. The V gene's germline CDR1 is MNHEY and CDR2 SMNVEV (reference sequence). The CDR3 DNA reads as TGTGCCAGCAGTTTAGAAGGGAGACCCTACAATGAGCAGTTCTTC. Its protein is CASSLEGRPYNEQFF.

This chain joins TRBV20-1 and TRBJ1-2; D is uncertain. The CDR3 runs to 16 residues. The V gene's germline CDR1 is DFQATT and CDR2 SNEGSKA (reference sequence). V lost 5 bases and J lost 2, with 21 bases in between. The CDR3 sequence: CSARITTVSPNYGYTF. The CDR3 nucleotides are TGCAGTGCTCGAATTACGACCGTCTCCCCCAACTATGGCTACACCTTC.

Here the CDR3 DNA reads TGTGCCAGCAGCCAAGATCAAGTTCCCTACTATGGCTACACCTTC. Its translation: CASSQDQVPYYGYTF. The chain employs TRBV14 and TRBJ1-2; no clear D. CDR1 and CDR2 from the germline V gene are SGHDN and FVKESK. The CDR3 runs 15 residues. Trimming shortened V by 0 bases and J by 3 bases, and 11 bases separated the two germline ends.

CDR3 amino acids: CSARSTGSGGQYF. In DNA, the CDR3 is TGCAGTGCTAGGAGCACAGGTAGTGGGGGCCAGTACTTC. The gene calls are TRBV20-1 and TRBJ2-5; either TRBD1 or TRBD2 may supply D (5 bases each). The V gene lost 3 bases and the J gene lost 10 bases, with 18 bases spanning the gap. The length of the CDR3 is 13 residues. CDR1 DFQATT and CDR2 SNEGSKA come from the germline V gene (reference sequence).

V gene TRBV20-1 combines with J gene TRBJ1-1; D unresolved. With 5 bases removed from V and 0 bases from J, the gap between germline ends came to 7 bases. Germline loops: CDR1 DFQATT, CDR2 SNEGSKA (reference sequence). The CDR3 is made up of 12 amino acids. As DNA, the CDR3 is TGCAGTGCTTTCCGGGTGAACACTGAAGCTTTCTTT. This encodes CSAFRVNTEAFF.

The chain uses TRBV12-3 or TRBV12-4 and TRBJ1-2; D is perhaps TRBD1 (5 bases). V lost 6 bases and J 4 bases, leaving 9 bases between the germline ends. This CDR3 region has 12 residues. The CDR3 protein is CASRGRSYGYTF. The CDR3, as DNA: TGTGCCAGCAGGGGACGGTCCTATGGCTACACCTTC.

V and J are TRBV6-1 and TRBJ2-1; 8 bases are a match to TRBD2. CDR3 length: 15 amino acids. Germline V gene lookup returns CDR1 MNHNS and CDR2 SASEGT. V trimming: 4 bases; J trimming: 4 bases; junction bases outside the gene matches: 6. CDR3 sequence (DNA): TGTGCCAGCAGTGTTCGGGAGGGCCAGTACAATGAGCAGTTCTTC. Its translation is CASSVREGQYNEQFF.

The DNA of the CDR3 is TGTGCCAGCACCGTGAGGGAGGGCACTGAAGCTTTCTTT. This gives the protein CASTVREGTEAFF. The chain combines TRBV2 with TRBJ1-1; D uncertain. The CDR3 spans 13 residues. Trimming left V 7 bases short and J 4 bases short, with 13 bases between. From germline, CDR1 is SNHLY and CDR2 FYNNEI.

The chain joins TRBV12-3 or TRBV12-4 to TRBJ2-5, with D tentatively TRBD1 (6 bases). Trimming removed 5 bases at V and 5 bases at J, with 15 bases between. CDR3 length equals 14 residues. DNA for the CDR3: TGTGCCAGCAGTCGACAGGACGGGATGGAGACCCAGTACTTC. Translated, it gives CASSRQDGMETQYF.

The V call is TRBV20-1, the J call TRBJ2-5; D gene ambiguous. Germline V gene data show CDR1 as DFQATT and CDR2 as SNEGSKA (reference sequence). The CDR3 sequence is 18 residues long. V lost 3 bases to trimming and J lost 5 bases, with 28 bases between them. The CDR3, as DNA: TGCAGTGCTAGTCGGCCCCGGTCCGTGGGCCGGTCCAGGGAGACCCAGTACTTC. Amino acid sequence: CSASRPRSVGRSRETQYF.

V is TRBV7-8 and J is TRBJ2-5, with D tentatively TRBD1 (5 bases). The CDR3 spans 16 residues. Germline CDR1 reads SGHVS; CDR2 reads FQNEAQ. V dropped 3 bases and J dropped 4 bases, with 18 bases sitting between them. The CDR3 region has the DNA TGTGCCAGCAGCTTTTCGGCAGGGCAAATTCGAGAGACCCAGTACTTC. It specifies CASSFSAGQIRETQYF.

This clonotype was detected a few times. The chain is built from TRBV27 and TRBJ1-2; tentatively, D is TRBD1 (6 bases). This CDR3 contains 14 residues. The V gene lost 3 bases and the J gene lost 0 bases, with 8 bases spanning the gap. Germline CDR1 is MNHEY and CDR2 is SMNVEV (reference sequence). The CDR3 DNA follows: TGTGCCAGCAGTTTCCGACAGGCTAACTATGGCTACACCTTC. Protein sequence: CASSFRQANYGYTF.

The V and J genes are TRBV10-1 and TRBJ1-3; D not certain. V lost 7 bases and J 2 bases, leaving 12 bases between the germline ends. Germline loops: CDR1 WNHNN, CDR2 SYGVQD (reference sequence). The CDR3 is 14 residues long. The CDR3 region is CASTGGPPGNTIYF. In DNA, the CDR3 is TGCGCCAGCACCGGAGGGCCCCCTGGAAACACCATATATTTT.

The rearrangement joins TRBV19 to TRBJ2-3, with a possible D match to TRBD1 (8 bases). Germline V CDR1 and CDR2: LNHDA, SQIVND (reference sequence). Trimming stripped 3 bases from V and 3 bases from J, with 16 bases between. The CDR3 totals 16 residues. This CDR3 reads CASSIRGQGGTDTQYF. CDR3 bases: TGTGCCAGTAGTATCCGTGGACAGGGAGGGACAGATACGCAGTATTTT.

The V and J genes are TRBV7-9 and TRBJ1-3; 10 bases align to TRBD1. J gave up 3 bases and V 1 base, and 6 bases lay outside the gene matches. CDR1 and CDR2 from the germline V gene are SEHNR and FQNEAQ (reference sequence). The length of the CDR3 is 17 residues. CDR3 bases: TGTGCCAGCAGCTTAGGACAGGGGGCGGCGGTTGGAAACACCATATATTTT. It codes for CASSLGQGAAVGNTIYF.

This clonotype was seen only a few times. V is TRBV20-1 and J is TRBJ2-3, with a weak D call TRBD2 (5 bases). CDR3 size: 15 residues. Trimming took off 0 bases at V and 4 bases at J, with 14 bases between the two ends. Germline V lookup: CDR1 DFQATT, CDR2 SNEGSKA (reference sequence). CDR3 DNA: TGCAGTGCTAGAGAGCGAGGGAGTGCCTCAGATACGCAGTATTTT. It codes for CSARERGSASDTQYF.

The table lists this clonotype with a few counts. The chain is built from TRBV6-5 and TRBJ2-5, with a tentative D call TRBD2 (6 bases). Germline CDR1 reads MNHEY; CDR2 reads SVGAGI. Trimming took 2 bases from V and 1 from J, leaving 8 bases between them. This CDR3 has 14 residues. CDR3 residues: CASSYLATQETQYF. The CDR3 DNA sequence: TGTGCCAGCAGTTACCTAGCGACCCAAGAGACCCAGTACTTC.